Below are 22 T cell receptor beta chains sequenced from a single sample in a study of OX40 agonist ivuxolimab in advanced cancers. The repertoire was sequenced with immunoSEQ multiplex PCR; TCRdb's copy has only in-frame clones and lacks some. Found here are tens of thousands of clones, 90% to 95% of them singletons; the top ten hold 0.25% to 0.35%. Here the sequenced sample was CD4+ or CD8+ T cells sorted from blood, taken in a trial of the OX40 agonist ivuxolimab. All receptors come from an adult with an advanced solid tumor such as melanoma, head and neck, liver or kidney cancer.

CDR3 nucleotides: TGTGCCATCAGTGAAGGGCAGGGGGCTTGGGCGTTCTTC. This sequence encodes CAISEGQGAWAFF. V usage is TRBV10-3 and J usage is TRBJ2-1, with TRBD1 matching over 8 bases. Germline values: CDR1 ENHRY, CDR2 SYGVKD. CDR3 length: 13 residues. V lost 3 bases and J lost 15; bases outside the gene matches: 10.

The chain carries TRBV7-2 and TRBJ2-7; D may be TRBD1 (6 bases). CDR3 length: 13 amino acids. CDR1 and CDR2 (germline): SGHTA, FQGNSA. Trimming took 4 bases from V and 7 from J, leaving 14 bases between them. DNA for the CDR3: TGTGCCAGCAGCTGGGGGCTACTGGGGGAGCAGTACTTC. Protein product: CASSWGLLGEQYF.

The gene calls are TRBV5-1 and TRBJ2-7, with TRBD2 matching 8 bases. From germline, CDR1 is SGHRS and CDR2 YFSETQ. V gave up 4 bases and J gave up 2 bases; unmatched junction bases: 5. CDR3 length: 14 residues. The CDR3 sequence is CASSIAGLTYEQYF. The DNA of the CDR3 is TGCGCCAGCAGCATAGCGGGATTAACCTACGAGCAGTACTTC.

This chain uses TRBV11-1 with TRBJ2-5, with a tentative D call TRBD2 (5 bases). This CDR3 has 14 residues. Between the trimmed V and J ends, which lost 5 bases and 3 bases, there was a span of 13 bases. CDR1 is SGHAT, CDR2 FQDESV, per germline (reference sequence). CDR3 sequence reads: CASSPRWEKETQYF. CDR3 bases: TGTGCCAGCAGCCCAAGGTGGGAGAAAGAGACCCAGTACTTC.

The V call is TRBV5-6, the J call TRBJ2-5; D possibly corresponds to TRBD1 (5 bases). Germline-derived CDR1 and CDR2 are SGHDT and YYEEEE. Trimming cost V 4 bases and J 1 base, with 14 bases left between them. The CDR3 has 15 residues. The CDR3 here is CASSPGPGSQETQYF. The CDR3 DNA reads TGTGCCAGCAGCCCTGGGCCAGGGTCCCAAGAGACCCAGTACTTC.

V gene TRBV9 combines with J gene TRBJ2-3; D unclear. The length of the CDR3 is 12 residues. The V gene's germline CDR1 is SGDLS and CDR2 YYNGEE. The V end was cut by 2 bases, the J end by 2 bases, with 3 bases between. The CDR3 DNA reads as TGTGCCAGCAGCGTGATCACAGATACGCAGTATTTT. Protein: CASSVITDTQYF.

This chain uses TRBV18 with TRBJ1-2; unclear D gene. CDR1 and CDR2 from the germline V gene are KGHSH and LQKENI. The CDR3 sequence is 15 residues long. V was trimmed by 3 bases and J by 0 bases, leaving 11 bases between them. CDR3 loop: CASSPPGNTNYGYTF. In DNA form, the CDR3 reads TGTGCCAGCTCACCCCCGGGCAACACTAACTATGGCTACACCTTC.

This chain joins TRBV2 and TRBJ2-1; D might be TRBD1 (6 bases). Germline V CDR1 and CDR2: SNHLY, FYNNEI. The CDR3 has 13 amino acids. The germline V and J ends were trimmed by 5 bases and 7 bases, with 12 bases remaining between them. The CDR3 coding sequence is TGTGCCAGCAGTCGAGATGGGACAAATGAGCAGTTCTTC. Its protein product is CASSRDGTNEQFF.

The rearrangement links TRBV6-5 to TRBJ2-1; D remains ambiguous. The CDR3 loop spans 15 amino acids. Germline CDR1 is MNHEY and CDR2 is SVGAGI. V was trimmed by 2 bases and J by 3 bases, leaving 11 bases between them. The CDR3 coding sequence is TGTGCCAGCAGTTACGGCCCTGAGGACTACAATGAGCAGTTCTTC. As protein: CASSYGPEDYNEQFF.

This chain joins TRBV5-1 and TRBJ2-3; D is undetermined. Germline CDR1 SGHRS, CDR2 YFSETQ. Trimming left V 2 bases short and J 2 bases short, with 9 bases between. The CDR3 length is 14 residues. Here the CDR3 DNA reads TGCGCCAGCAGCTTCACTCCCCCCACAGATACGCAGTATTTT. As protein: CASSFTPPTDTQYF.

The rearrangement uses TRBV5-1 and TRBJ2-1; TRBD2 aligns across 8 bases. This CDR3 is 15 amino acids long. Trimming took 8 bases from V and 2 from J; bases not matched to a gene: 9. CDR1 is SGHRS, CDR2 YFSETQ, per germline. CDR3 in DNA: TGCGCCAGTTACTCAGCGGGGGCCACCTACAATGAGCAGTTCTTC. Translation: CASYSAGATYNEQFF.

The CDR3 coding sequence is TGTGCCAGCAGTACGCCTAGCGGGGGTTCAAGCTCCTACAATGAGCAGTTCTTC. The encoded protein is CASSTPSGGSSSYNEQFF. The chain links TRBV28 to TRBJ2-1, with 10 bases fitting TRBD2. This CDR3 is built from 18 residues. The V gene's germline CDR1 is MDHEN and CDR2 SYDVKM. Unmatched junction bases numbered 10, after V lost 5 bases and J lost 0 bases.

The chain employs TRBV18 and TRBJ2-7; D ambiguous. The J call may be faulty, since TRBJ2-5 better matches the DNA end. CDR3 length equals 13 residues. CDR1 is KGHSH, CDR2 LQKENI, per germline. CDR3 protein: CASSPPSRETQYF. The CDR3 nucleotides read TGTGCCAGCTCACCACCTAGTCGGGAGACCCAGTACTTC.

This chain joins TRBV21-1 and TRBJ2-5; the table calls TRBD2, which could not be checked here. TRBV21-1 is tagged as a pseudogene. The CDR3 is 17 amino acids. This chain's CDR3 is CASSKVRLAGQEETQYF. The CDR3 DNA reads TGTGCCAGCAGCAAAGTAAGGCTAGCGGGCCAAGAAGAGACCCAGTACTTC.

This sequence joins TRBV5-6 and TRBJ2-5, with D perhaps matching TRBD1 (6 bases). V gave up 2 bases and J gave up 5 bases, with 13 bases separating them. Germline V gives CDR1 SGHDT, CDR2 YYEEEE. The CDR3 is 14 residues long. The CDR3 DNA is TGTGCCAGCAGCTTAAGGGGGATATCGGAGACCCAGTACTTC. Encoded protein: CASSLRGISETQYF. Full variable domain (missing parts from reference TRBV5-6 and TRBJ2-5): DAGVTQSPTHLIKTRGQQVTLRCSPKSGHDTVSWYQQALGQGPQFIFQYYEEEERQRGNFPDRFSGHQFPNYSSELNVNALLLGDSALYLCASSLRGISETQYFGPGTRLLVL.

This rearrangement joins TRBV5-4 to TRBJ1-6, with D perhaps TRBD1 (5 bases). The CDR3 spans 14 residues. CDR1 is SGHNT, CDR2 YYREEE, per germline (reference sequence). Trimming removed 4 bases from V and 7 bases from J, with 12 bases in between. CDR3 protein: CASSPLGANSPLHF. CDR3 bases: TGTGCCAGCAGCCCTCTCGGGGCCAATTCACCCCTCCACTTT.

V gene TRBV4-1 combines with J gene TRBJ2-2; perhaps D is TRBD1 or TRBD2 (5 bases each). The CDR3 covers 15 residues. Trimming took off 1 base at V and 4 bases at J, with 10 bases between the two ends. Germline V lookup: CDR1 MGHRA, CDR2 YSYEKL. The DNA of the CDR3 is TGCGCCAGCAGCCAAGGAGGGACCCCCACCGGGGAGCTGTTTTTT. Translating it yields CASSQGGTPTGELFF.

V gene TRBV7-9 combines with J gene TRBJ2-3; D is undetermined. Germline CDR1 reads SEHNR; CDR2 reads FQNEAQ (reference sequence). The CDR3 totals 16 residues. V lost 2 bases to trimming and J lost 0 bases, with 12 bases between them. The CDR3 coding sequence is TGTGCCAGCAGCTTAACTCGACACCTTAGCACAGATACGCAGTATTTT. Its translation is CASSLTRHLSTDTQYF.

V is TRBV5-1 and J is TRBJ2-5; D call uncertain. The CDR3 loop spans 11 amino acids. The ends were cut back, 2 bases at V and 2 bases at J, with 1 base in the middle. Germline values: CDR1 SGHRS, CDR2 YFSETQ. The CDR3 sequence is CASSLQETQYF. CDR3 DNA sequence: TGCGCCAGCAGCTTACAAGAGACCCAGTACTTC. Drawing the rest from reference TRBV5-1 and TRBJ2-5, the complete variable domain is KAGVTQTPRYLIKTRGQQVTLSCSPISGHRSVSWYQQTPGQGLQFLFEYFSETQRNKGNFPGRFSGRQFSNSRSEMNVSTLELGDSALYLCASSLQETQYFGPGTRLLVL.

This chain links TRBV11-2 with TRBJ2-2; TRBD2 matches at 14 bases. The CDR3 runs 15 residues. V trimming: 5 bases; J trimming: 12 bases; junction bases outside the gene matches: 8. Germline V gives CDR1 SGHAT, CDR2 FQNNGV. The CDR3 region is CASSPGTSGGVKLFF. CDR3 in DNA: TGTGCCAGCAGCCCTGGGACTAGCGGGGGAGTAAAGCTGTTTTTT.

The V and J genes are TRBV28 and TRBJ2-1; 14 positions match TRBD2. V dropped 6 bases and J dropped 3; count of bases not matched to a gene: 13. Germline-derived CDR1 and CDR2 are MDHEN and SYDVKM. This CDR3 comprises 19 residues. The CDR3 reads CASRGPGTSGRKLYNEQFF. As DNA, the CDR3 is TGTGCCAGCAGGGGACCTGGGACTAGCGGGAGAAAGCTCTACAATGAGCAGTTCTTC.

The J gene is TRBJ2-5, the V gene TRBV19; the match to TRBD1 covers 8 bases. Germline loops: CDR1 LNHDA, CDR2 SQIVND (reference sequence). The CDR3 is 15 residues long. V gave up 1 base and J gave up 5 bases; unmatched junction bases: 6. CDR3 sequence (DNA): TGTGCCAGTAGTATAGGAAACAGGGGGTGGGAGACCCAGTACTTC. Translating gives CASSIGNRGWETQYF.